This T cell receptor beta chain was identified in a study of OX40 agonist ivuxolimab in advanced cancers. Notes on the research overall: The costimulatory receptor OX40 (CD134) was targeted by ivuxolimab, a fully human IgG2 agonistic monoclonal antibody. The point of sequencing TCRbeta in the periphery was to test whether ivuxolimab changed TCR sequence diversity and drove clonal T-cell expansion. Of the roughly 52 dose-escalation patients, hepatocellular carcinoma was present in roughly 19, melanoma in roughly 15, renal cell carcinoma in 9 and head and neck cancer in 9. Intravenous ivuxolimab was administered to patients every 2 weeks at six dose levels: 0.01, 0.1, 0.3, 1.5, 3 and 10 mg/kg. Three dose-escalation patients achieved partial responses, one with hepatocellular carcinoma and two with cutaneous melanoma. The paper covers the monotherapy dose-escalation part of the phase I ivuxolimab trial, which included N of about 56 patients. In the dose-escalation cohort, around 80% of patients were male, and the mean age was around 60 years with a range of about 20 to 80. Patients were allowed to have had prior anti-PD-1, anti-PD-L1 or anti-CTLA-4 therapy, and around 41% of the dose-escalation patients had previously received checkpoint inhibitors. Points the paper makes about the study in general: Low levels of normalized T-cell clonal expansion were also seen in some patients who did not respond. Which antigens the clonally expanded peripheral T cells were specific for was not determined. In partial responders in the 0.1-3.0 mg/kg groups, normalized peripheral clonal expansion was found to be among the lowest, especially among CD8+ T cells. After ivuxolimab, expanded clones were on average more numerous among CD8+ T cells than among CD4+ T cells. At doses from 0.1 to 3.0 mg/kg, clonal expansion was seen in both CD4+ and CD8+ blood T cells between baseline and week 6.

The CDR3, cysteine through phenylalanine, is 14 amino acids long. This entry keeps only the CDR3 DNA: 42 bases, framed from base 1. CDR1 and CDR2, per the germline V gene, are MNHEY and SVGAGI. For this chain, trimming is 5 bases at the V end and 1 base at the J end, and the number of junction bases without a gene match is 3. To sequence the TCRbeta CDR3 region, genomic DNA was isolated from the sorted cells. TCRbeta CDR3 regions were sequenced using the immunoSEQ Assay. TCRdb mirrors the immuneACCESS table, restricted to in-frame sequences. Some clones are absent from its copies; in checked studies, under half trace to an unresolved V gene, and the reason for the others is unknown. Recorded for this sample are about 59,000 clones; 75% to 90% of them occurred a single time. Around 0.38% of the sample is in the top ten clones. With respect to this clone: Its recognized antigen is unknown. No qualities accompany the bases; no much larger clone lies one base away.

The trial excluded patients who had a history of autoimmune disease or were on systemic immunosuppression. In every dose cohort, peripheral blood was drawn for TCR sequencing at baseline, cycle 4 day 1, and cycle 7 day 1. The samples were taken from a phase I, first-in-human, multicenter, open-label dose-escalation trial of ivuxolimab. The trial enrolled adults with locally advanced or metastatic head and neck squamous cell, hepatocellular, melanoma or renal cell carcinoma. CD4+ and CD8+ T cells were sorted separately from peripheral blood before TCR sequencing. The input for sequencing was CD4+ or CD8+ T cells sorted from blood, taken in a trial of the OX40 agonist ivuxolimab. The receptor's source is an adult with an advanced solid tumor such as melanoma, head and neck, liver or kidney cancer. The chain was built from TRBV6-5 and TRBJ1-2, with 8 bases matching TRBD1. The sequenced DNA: TGTGCCAGCAGTGGGGACAGGCGTAACTATGGCTACACCTTC. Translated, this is CASSGDRRNYGYTF.